Included here is one T cell receptor beta chain sequence, with context. The antigen it recognizes is unknown. A much larger clonotype is one base distant, so this may be a read error. Each patient had bone marrow sampled at the time of active disease. Ficoll-Hypaque density gradient centrifugation was used to isolate bone marrow mononuclear cells. Myeloma plasma cells were removed and CD138-negative cells were obtained by negative selection following labeling with CD138 magnetic microbeads on a MACS separator. Purity of the isolated cells was checked by flow cytometry on an Attune NxT using CD138 antibodies. Total RNA was extracted using TRIzol reagent and was quantified on a NanoDrop spectrophotometer. Paired RNA-seq and IR-seq were performed on each patient's CD138-negative bone marrow sample. Starting from around 400 ng RNA, TCR libraries were constructed with the Immunoverse kit using molecular barcoded adaptors that cover the alpha/delta and beta/gamma chains. The same RNA used for transcriptome sequencing was used for TCR library preparation. TCR libraries were sequenced on an Illumina HiSeq 4000 with 2 x 150 cycles. Processing in the source paper ran as follows. MiXCR aligned TCR reads to human V, D, J and C references and assembled the aligned reads into CDR3 clonotypes, with quality filtering and error correction included. The tcR package in R was used for analysis of clonotype counts and gene usage diversity. For inspection of raw mapping reads, RNA-seq reads were mapped by STAR aligner version 2.5.3a onto GRCh37 of the human genome. To test how sequencing depth affected the clonotypes detected, IR-seq fastq files were randomly downsampled with Seqtk 1.3. The public sequencing data were trimmed at Q25 with fastp and processed into clonotypes with MiXCR by TCRdb, which kept only in-frame beta chains. All rows with the same CDR3 protein become a single entry with the most common DNA and genes. The V and J calls, along with clone size, are taken from TCRdb and not from the paper's own processing. For this sample the table gives around 25,000 distinct CDR3 sequences, of which under 25% were detected only once. About 50% of the sample lies in the top ten.

In the germline V gene (reference sequence), CDR1 corresponds to DFQATT and CDR2 to SNEGSKA. There are 15 amino acids in the CDR3, from cysteine to phenylalanine inclusive. Just the 45-base CDR3 DNA is kept, in frame starting at base 1. Germline trimming: 6 bases from V, 7 bases from J; junction bases outside gene matches: 13. The sample comes from a study of read filtering for tumor transcriptome and immune sequencing (dated by TCRdb to the early 2020s). In the study overall: The cohort consisted of under 20 male and over eleven female patients, with a mean age of around 66 years and an age range of roughly 45 to 85. By revised international staging, about 8 patients were R-ISS I, about 16 were R-ISS II and about seven were R-ISS III. After DNase treatment, whole-transcriptome libraries were prepared using the TruSeq RNA Access Library Prep Kit. Per sample, about 4.05 to 11 million TCR-region mapped reads were obtained with IR-seq, compared with only roughly 85 to 1,300 with RNA-seq. TCR repertoires obtained by targeted immune repertoire sequencing and by bulk whole-transcriptome sequencing performed on the same bone marrow samples were compared. One of the main goals was to work out a read-filtering strategy for immune repertoire data, in particular whether clonotypes backed by only a single read should be removed. The study at large found these results: Single-read clonotypes made up roughly 81% of clonotypes but 3% to 3.5% of total reads in IR-seq, and over 65% of clonotypes and 40% to 50% of reads in RNA-seq. The sorted CD138-negative fraction was composed of a mixed bone marrow immune population rather than of purified T cells. Compared with RNA-seq, IR-seq captured clonotypes at much greater depth and more reliably, and a smaller IR-seq throughput was enough to identify most of the shared clonotypes. The correlation between IR-seq and RNA-seq shared clonotype proportions was increased by removal of single-read clonotypes.

The V and J segments used are TRBV20-1 and TRBJ2-5; 11 junctional bases match TRBD2. The origin of this receptor is a donor aged 40 or older with multiple myeloma. The specimen was a population of CD138-negative cells sorted from bone marrow. The cell subset or site label corresponds to: bone marrow mononuclear cells depleted of CD138+ plasma/myeloma cells by negative magnetic selection. Here is the DNA: TGCAGTGCCCCATCTCTAGCGGGGGGAGGAGGGACCCAGTACTTC. Translation gives CSAPSLAGGGGTQYF.